The 15 T cell receptor beta chains given below trace back to one sample, sequenced in a study of blood T cell repertoires in COVID-19. TCRdb's copy holds only in-frame clones and misses some; the assay was immunoSEQ multiplex PCR. The sample has tens of thousands of clones, about 83% seen once. Material: peripheral blood. Source of these receptors: a man aged 45 to 65 with acute or convalescent COVID-19.

The CDR3 DNA is TGCGCCAGCAGCTTGAGGGCGGGGGGATACACAGATACGCAGTATTTT. This sequence encodes CASSLRAGGYTDTQYF. V is TRBV5-1 and J is TRBJ2-3; the match to TRBD2 covers 8 bases. The CDR3 totals 16 residues. J lost 2 bases, V lost 1 base, and 6 bases had no gene match. Germline V gene data show CDR1 as SGHRS and CDR2 as YFSETQ.

The genes are TRBV19 and TRBJ2-2; TRBD2 is a possible D gene (5 bases). The germline CDR1 and CDR2 sequences are LNHDA and SQIVND (reference sequence). V was trimmed by 7 bases and J by 0 bases, leaving 9 bases between them. The CDR3 has 14 residues. The CDR3 nucleotides read TGTGCCAGTATAGCGAGAACGAACACCGGGGAGCTGTTTTTT. Translation gives CASIARTNTGELFF. Together with reference TRBV19 and TRBJ2-2, the CDR3 gives the full variable domain: DGGITQSPKYLFRKEGQNVTLSCEQNLNHDAMYWYRQDPGQGLRLIYYSQIVNDFQKGDIAEGYSVSREKKESFPLTVTSAQKNPTAFYLCASIARTNTGELFFGEGSRLTVL.

The J gene is TRBJ1-5, the V gene TRBV19; 7 bases line up with TRBD1. J was trimmed by 6 bases and V by 1 base; bases with no gene match: 3. The germline V gene encodes CDR1 LNHDA and CDR2 SQIVND (reference sequence). The CDR3 spans 14 residues. CDR3 sequence: CASSIATGVQPQHF. For the CDR3, the DNA is TGTGCCAGTAGTATAGCCACAGGGGTTCAGCCCCAGCATTTT.

The chain couples TRBV18 to TRBJ2-1; 10 positions match TRBD1. The germline V gene has CDR1 KGHSH and CDR2 LQKENI. CDR3 length: 16 residues. V shed 1 base and J 5 bases; nucleotides not matched to a gene: 5. The CDR3 nucleotides read TGTGCCAGCTCACCACGGTTGACAGGGGGCCACAATGAGCAGTTCTTC. Translation gives CASSPRLTGGHNEQFF.

The chain recombines TRBV14 with TRBJ1-1, with TRBD1 as a possible D gene (5 bases). CDR1 and CDR2 from the germline V gene are SGHDN and FVKESK. V was cut by 3 bases and J by 1 base, with 12 bases left in between. The CDR3 runs 15 residues. CDR3 loop: CASSQAGMRNTEAFF. CDR3 nucleotide sequence: TGTGCCAGCAGCCAGGCAGGGATGAGGAACACTGAAGCTTTCTTT. The full variable domain, completed using reference TRBV14 and TRBJ1-1, is EAGVTQFPSHSVIEKGQTVTLRCDPISGHDNLYWYRRVMGKEIKFLLHFVKESKQDESGMPNNRFLAERTGGTYSTLKVQPAELEDSGVYFCASSQAGMRNTEAFFGQGTRLTVV.

The rearrangement joins TRBV6-2 or TRBV6-3 to TRBJ1-5; D is ambiguous. V lost 4 bases to trimming and J lost 0 bases, with 7 bases between them. Germline V gene lookup returns CDR1 MNHEY and CDR2 SVGEGT. The CDR3 length is 14 residues. The CDR3 DNA is TGTGCCAGCAGTTTTTACAGTAGCAATCAGCCCCAGCATTTT. Encoded protein: CASSFYSSNQPQHF.

The V gene is TRBV18, the J gene TRBJ1-5, with D tentatively TRBD1 (5 bases). The germline gives CDR1 KGHSH, CDR2 LQKENI. This CDR3 spans 18 amino acids. V shed 0 bases and J shed 2 bases, with 17 bases lying between them. In DNA form, the CDR3 reads TGTGCCAGCTCACCACCGACAGCCAACGCGATGGGCAATCAGCCCCAGCATTTT. The encoded protein is CASSPPTANAMGNQPQHF.

CDR3 sequence: CASSLDRFLAEDTQYF. As DNA, the CDR3 is TGTGCCAGCAGCTTAGATCGTTTCCTAGCGGAAGATACGCAGTATTTT. The gene calls are TRBV11-2 and TRBJ2-3, with 7 bases aligning to TRBD2. There are 16 residues in the CDR3. CDR1 and CDR2 (germline): SGHAT, FQNNGV. V gave up 0 bases and J gave up 5 bases; unmatched junction bases: 8.

This clone came up a few times. The rearrangement uses TRBV29-1 and TRBJ1-2, with 7 positions matching TRBD1. CDR3 length equals 15 residues. Per germline, CDR1 SQVTM and CDR2 ANQGSEA. The trim removed 4 bases at V and 0 bases at J, leaving 8 bases unmatched. The CDR3 nucleotides are TGCAGCGTTGGGGACAGACCGCTAGCTAACTATGGCTACACCTTC. This encodes CSVGDRPLANYGYTF.

This chain links TRBV9 with TRBJ2-5, with 10 bases matching TRBD2. CDR3 size: 17 residues. J was trimmed by 5 bases and V by 7 bases; bases with no gene match: 17. Looked up from germline, CDR1 is SGDLS and CDR2 is YYNGEE. The CDR3 protein is CASLYRAGGPSGETQYF. The DNA of the CDR3 is TGTGCCAGCCTGTACCGAGCGGGAGGGCCAAGTGGGGAGACCCAGTACTTC.

The gene calls are TRBV11-2 and TRBJ2-7; possible D gene TRBD2, 6 bases. V lost 5 bases, J lost 5 bases, and 19 bases lay in between. The germline V gene encodes CDR1 SGHAT and CDR2 FQNNGV. The CDR3 contains 15 residues. CDR3 nucleotides: TGTGCCAGCAGCCCCCGGGTCCCGGGGGACCACGAGCAGTACTTC. Translation: CASSPRVPGDHEQYF.

The chain employs TRBV11-3 and TRBJ2-2; D unclear. There are 13 residues in the CDR3. Germline V CDR1 and CDR2: SGHNT, YENEEA. Trimming left V 5 bases short and J 4 bases short, with 8 bases between. This chain's CDR3 is CASSIASTGELFF. DNA of the CDR3: TGTGCCAGCAGCATCGCCAGCACCGGGGAGCTGTTTTTT.

The rearrangement links TRBV5-7 to TRBJ1-5; TRBD1 agrees at 9 bases. TRBV5-7 falls under the ORF class, with uncertain function. The J segment lost 12 bases and the V segment lost 2 bases, leaving 21 bases of the junction unmatched. The CDR3 runs to 18 residues. This chain's CDR3 is CASSFLFVGTGPSGDQHF. DNA of the CDR3: TGTGCCAGCAGCTTTCTTTTCGTCGGGACAGGGCCTTCTGGCGACCAGCATTTT.

The rearrangement uses TRBV4-1 and TRBJ2-7, with D tentatively TRBD2 (8 bases). Germline V gene data show CDR1 as MGHRA and CDR2 as YSYEKL. CDR3 length equals 15 residues. V was shortened by 8 bases and J by 6 bases, with 23 bases between the two germline ends. The DNA for the CDR3 is TGCGCCAGCCGCTCCGATTCGGGAGGGGGCCTCGAGCAGTACTTC. Translating it yields CASRSDSGGGLEQYF.

The chain carries TRBV3-1 (or the pseudogene TRBV3-2) and TRBJ2-2, with TRBD1 identical over 9 bases. Trimming took 1 base from V and 8 from J; bases not matched to a gene: 5. CDR1 and CDR2 (germline): LGHDT, YNNKEL (reference sequence). The CDR3 extends over 15 amino acids. The CDR3 loop reads CASSQVVQGAGELFF. In DNA form, the CDR3 reads TGTGCCAGCAGCCAAGTAGTACAGGGGGCTGGGGAGCTGTTTTTT.